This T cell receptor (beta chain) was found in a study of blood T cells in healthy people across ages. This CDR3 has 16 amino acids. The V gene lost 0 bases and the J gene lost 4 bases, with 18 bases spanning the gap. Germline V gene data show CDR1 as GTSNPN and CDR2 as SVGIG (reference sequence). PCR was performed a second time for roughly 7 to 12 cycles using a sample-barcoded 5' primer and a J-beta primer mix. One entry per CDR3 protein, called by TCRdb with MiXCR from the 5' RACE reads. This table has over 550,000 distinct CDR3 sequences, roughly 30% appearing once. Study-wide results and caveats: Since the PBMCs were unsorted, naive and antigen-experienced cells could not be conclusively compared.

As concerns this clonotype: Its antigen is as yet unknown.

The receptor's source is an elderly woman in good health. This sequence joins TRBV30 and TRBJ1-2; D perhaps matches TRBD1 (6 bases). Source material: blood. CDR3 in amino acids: CAWSVQGAPPGYGYTF. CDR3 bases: TGTGCCTGGAGTGTACAGGGAGCGCCGCCGGGCTATGGCTACACCTTC.